The rows below give T cell receptor beta chains drawn from one sample of a study of T-cell reconstitution after alpha-beta-depleted transplantation in children. MiXCR, run by TCRdb on the PCR reads, gives a single entry per CDR3 protein. The table lists about 300,000 distinct CDR3 sequences, roughly 7.8% of them singletons, with about 9.1% in the top ten. Here the sequenced sample was peripheral blood, taken 360 days after TCRalphabeta/CD19-depleted stem cell transplant. The source of these receptors is a female patient between 2 and 10 years old who had a stem cell transplant for Fanconi anemia, so the T cells may come from the graft donor. Both conserved end residues are part of each CDR3. A D gene is named only where the DNA matches it firmly. Some rows mark clone size as missing; the rest say once, few, many or name a class of expanded clone.

d_call	clone_size	v_call	j_call	cdr3_length	cdr3_nt	cdr3_aa
TRBD1	many	TRBV29-1	TRBJ1-1	15	TGCAGCGTTTTTGGGGACAGCCTTGTGAACACTGAAGCTTTCTTT	CSVFGDSLVNTEAFF
-	many	TRBV12-3/TRBV12-4	TRBJ2-3	15	TGTGCCAGCAGTCAAGTAGCGGACCGCACAGATACGCAGTATTTT	CASSQVADRTDTQYF
TRBD1	-	TRBV9	TRBJ2-2	15	TGTGCCAGCAGTAGAGGGGGCTTACCCACCGGGGAGCTGTTTTTT	CASSRGGLPTGELFF
TRBD1	-	TRBV29-1	TRBJ1-4	13	TGCAGCGCCTCGGGACAGGGGCATGAAAAACTGTTTTTT	CSASGQGHEKLFF
TRBD2	many	TRBV5-1	TRBJ2-7	15	TGCGCCAGCAGCTTGGCCGGGGGGAGTACCTACGAGCAGTACTTC	CASSLAGGSTYEQYF
-	many	TRBV2	TRBJ2-2	10	TGTGCCAGCAGGTCCGGGGAGCTGTTTTTT	CASRSGELFF
TRBD2	many	TRBV7-2	TRBJ2-1	17	TGTGCCAGCAGCTTAGAGCTGCGCGGGAGTGGCTACAATGAGCAGTTCTTC	CASSLELRGSGYNEQFF
TRBD2	many	TRBV20-1	TRBJ2-1	12	TGCAGTGCTAGCGGGGGGGCTCTTGAGCAGTTCTTC	CSASGGALEQFF
TRBD1	many	TRBV5-1	TRBJ2-5	15	TGCGCCAGCAGCCTGCCGGACAGGAGCAAAGAGACCCAGTACTTC	CASSLPDRSKETQYF
-	many	TRBV7-2	TRBJ2-7	12	TGTGCCAGCAGCTCGCGTGGGTACGAGCAGTACTTC	CASSSRGYEQYF
-	many	TRBV12-3/TRBV12-4	TRBJ1-2	14	TGTGCCAGCAGTTCCGGGACGGATCCATATGGCTACACCTTC	CASSSGTDPYGYTF
-	many	TRBV5-1	TRBJ1-3	13	TGCGCCAGCAGCTTGGATTACCGAAACACCATATATTTT	CASSLDYRNTIYF
-	many	TRBV9	TRBJ1-2	16	TGTGCCAGCAGCCCGTGGGAGACAGAGGCTTCTAATGGCTACACCTTC	CASSPWETEASNGYTF
-	many	TRBV6-5	TRBJ1-2	13	TGTGCCAGCAGTCTACACCCGAACTATGGCTACACCTTC	CASSLHPNYGYTF
-	many	TRBV9	TRBJ2-2	16	TGTGCCAGCAGCGTAGGTCCGGACTTGAACACCGGGGAGCTGTTTTTT	CASSVGPDLNTGELFF
-	-	TRBV19	TRBJ1-5	13	TGTGCCAGTAGGACTTCGTACAATCAGCCCCAGCATTTT	CASRTSYNQPQHF
-	few	TRBV20-1	TRBJ1-1	15	TGCAGTGCTAGAGATTCAGCGACATACTCCTTAGAAGCTTTCTTT	CSARDSATYSLEAFF
-	many	TRBV29-1	TRBJ2-1	17	TGCAGCGTTGAAGGAGAGTGGGGGTTGATTAGCGGCAATGAGCAGTTCTTC	CSVEGEWGLISGNEQFF
-	many	TRBV20-1	TRBJ2-5	15	TGCAGTGCCGACCTTCTGGGGGGAAACCAAGAGACCCAGTACTTC	CSADLLGGNQETQYF
-	many	TRBV2	TRBJ2-2	13	TGTGCCAGGGAGAGGTCTACGACCGGGGAGCTGTTTTTT	CARERSTTGELFF
-	-	TRBV7-9	TRBJ1-4	14	TGTGCCAGCAGCCACGGAGCTCTTGGGGAAAAACTGTTTTTT	CASSHGALGEKLFF
-	many	TRBV4-3	TRBJ2-1	13	TGCGCCAGCGCCGGGCGGGCCGGAGATGAGCAGTTCTTC	CASAGRAGDEQFF
-	few	TRBV28	TRBJ1-5	12	TGTGCCAGCTCCTGGGGACAACAGCCCCAGCATTTT	CASSWGQQPQHF
-	many	TRBV5-1	TRBJ2-5	15	TGCGCCAGCAGTCTGACTAGGCGGGGTTTGGAGACCCAGTACTTC	CASSLTRRGLETQYF
-	many	TRBV4-1	TRBJ1-5	15	TGCGCCAGCAGCCAAGTCGTAGGCCCCAGGCAGCCCCAGCATTTT	CASSQVVGPRQPQHF
-	-	TRBV9	TRBJ2-6	19	TGTGCCAGCAGCGTAGAGGGGGGATTGGGGCAGCCCGAGGCCAACGTCCTGACTTTC	CASSVEGGLGQPEANVLTF
TRBD2	few	TRBV9	TRBJ2-3	18	TGTGCCAGCAGCTCACTGAGGTCTAGCGGGAGGGCCATAGATACGCAGTATTTT	CASSSLRSSGRAIDTQYF
-	many	TRBV12-3/TRBV12-4	TRBJ1-1	17	TGTGCCAGCACTCCGGGGTTAGGGTGGGGTATGGACACTGAAGCTTTCTTT	CASTPGLGWGMDTEAFF
TRBD1	many	TRBV6-5	TRBJ1-1	14	TGTGCCAGCAGTTACACAGGGGTGATCACTGAAGCTTTCTTT	CASSYTGVITEAFF
-	many	TRBV6-2/TRBV6-3	TRBJ2-1	15	TGTGCCAGCAGCAGTTACAGGGGGGGTTGGAATGAGCAGTTCTTC	CASSSYRGGWNEQFF
-	many	TRBV5-1	TRBJ2-7	13	TGCGCCAGCAGCTCGGGGGAAAGGTACGAGCAGTACTTC	CASSSGERYEQYF
TRBD1	once	TRBV18	TRBJ1-2	15	TGTGCCAGCTCACCAACCGGGACAGGGTATTATGGCTACACCTTC	CASSPTGTGYYGYTF
-	few	TRBV5-1	TRBJ1-1	13	TGCGCCAGCCATTCTCTTCACTACACTGAAGCTTTCTTT	CASHSLHYTEAFF
-	many	TRBV29-1	TRBJ1-2	11	TGCAGCGTTGAGAAAGAGGATGGCTACACCTTC	CSVEKEDGYTF
TRBD1	many	TRBV12-3/TRBV12-4	TRBJ1-1	14	TGTGCCAGCACCCCCGACAGGGTTTACACTGAAGCTTTCTTT	CASTPDRVYTEAFF
-	-	TRBV5-1	TRBJ1-2	15	TGCGCCAGCAGCCCCCCAGGGGCGCCTAACTATGGCTACACCTTC	CASSPPGAPNYGYTF
-	few	TRBV6-2/TRBV6-3	TRBJ2-3	15	TGTGCCAGCAGTCGTATACTCTCCTTCACAGATACGCAGTATTTT	CASSRILSFTDTQYF
-	-	TRBV9	TRBJ2-4	16	TGTGCCAGCAGCGTAGAACTAGCCTCCCCGGGAAACATTCAGTACTTC	CASSVELASPGNIQYF
-	many	TRBV20-1	TRBJ2-7	14	TGCAGTGCATCTCTTCCAGGGGATATCGACGAGCAGTACTTC	CSASLPGDIDEQYF
-	-	TRBV5-6	TRBJ2-3	16	TGTGCCAGCAGTTTTTACCCGGGGGCCCCCGCAGATACGCAGTATTTT	CASSFYPGAPADTQYF
-	many	TRBV4-3	TRBJ1-2	11	TGCGCCAGCGGAAATTTCCATGGCTACACCTTC	CASGNFHGYTF